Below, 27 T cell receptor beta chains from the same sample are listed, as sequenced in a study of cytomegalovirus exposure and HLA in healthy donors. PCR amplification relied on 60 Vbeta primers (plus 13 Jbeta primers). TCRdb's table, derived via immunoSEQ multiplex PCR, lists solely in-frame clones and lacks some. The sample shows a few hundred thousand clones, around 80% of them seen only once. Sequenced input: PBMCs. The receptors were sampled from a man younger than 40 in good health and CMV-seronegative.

The CDR3 DNA reads TGTGCCAGCAGTTTACCGGGACTAGATGCACCCCTCCACTTT. The encoded protein is CASSLPGLDAPLHF. The chain is built from TRBV27 and TRBJ1-6, with a tentative D call TRBD1 (5 bases). From germline, CDR1 is MNHEY and CDR2 SMNVEV (reference sequence). The CDR3 runs 14 residues. V was trimmed by 2 bases and J by 11 bases, leaving 13 bases between them.

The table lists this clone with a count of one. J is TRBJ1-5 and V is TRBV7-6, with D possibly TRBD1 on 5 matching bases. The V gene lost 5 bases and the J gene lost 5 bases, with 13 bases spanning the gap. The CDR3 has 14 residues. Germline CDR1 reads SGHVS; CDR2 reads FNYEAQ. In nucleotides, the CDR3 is TGTGCCAGCAGCCCGGGGGGTGGTGATCAGCCCCAGCATTTT. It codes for CASSPGGGDQPQHF.

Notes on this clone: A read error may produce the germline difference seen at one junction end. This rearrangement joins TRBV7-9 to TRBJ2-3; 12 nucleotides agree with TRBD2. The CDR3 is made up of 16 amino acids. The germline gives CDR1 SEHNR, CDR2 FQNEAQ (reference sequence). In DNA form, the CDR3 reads TGTTCCAGCAGCAGGACTAGCGGGGTTCTGGGAGATACGCAGTATTTT. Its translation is CSSSRTSGVLGDTQYF.

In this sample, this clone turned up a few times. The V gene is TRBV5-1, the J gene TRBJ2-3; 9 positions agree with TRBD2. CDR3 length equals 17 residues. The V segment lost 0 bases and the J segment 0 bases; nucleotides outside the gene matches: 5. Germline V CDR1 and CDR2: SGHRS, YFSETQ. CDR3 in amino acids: CASSLGLAGTSTDTQYF. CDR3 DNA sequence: TGCGCCAGCAGCTTGGGTCTAGCGGGGACTAGCACAGATACGCAGTATTTT.

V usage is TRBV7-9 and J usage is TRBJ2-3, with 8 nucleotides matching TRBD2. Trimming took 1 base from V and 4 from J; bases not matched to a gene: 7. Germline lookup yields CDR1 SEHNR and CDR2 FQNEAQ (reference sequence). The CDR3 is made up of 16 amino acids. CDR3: CASSLEGGGTPDTQYF. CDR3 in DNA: TGTGCCAGCAGCTTAGAGGGCGGGGGGACCCCAGATACGCAGTATTTT. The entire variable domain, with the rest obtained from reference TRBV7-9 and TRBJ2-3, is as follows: DTGVSQNPRHKITKRGQNVTFRCDPISEHNRLYWYRQTLGQGPEFLTYFQNEAQLEKSRLLSDRFSAERPKGSFSTLEIQRTEQGDSAMYLCASSLEGGGTPDTQYFGPGTRLTVL.

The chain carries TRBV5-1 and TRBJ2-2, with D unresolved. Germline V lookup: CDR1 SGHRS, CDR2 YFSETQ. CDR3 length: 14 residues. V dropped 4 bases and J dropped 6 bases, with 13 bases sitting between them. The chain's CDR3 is CASSAALSSGELFF. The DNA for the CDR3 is TGCGCCAGCAGCGCGGCGCTCTCCTCCGGGGAGCTGTTTTTT.

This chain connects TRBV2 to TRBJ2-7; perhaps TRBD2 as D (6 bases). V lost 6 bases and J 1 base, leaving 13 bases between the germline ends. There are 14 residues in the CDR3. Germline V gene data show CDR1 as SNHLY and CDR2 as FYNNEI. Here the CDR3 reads CASSSWTISYEQYF. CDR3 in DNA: TGTGCCAGCAGCTCTTGGACTATTTCCTACGAGCAGTACTTC.

The CDR3 DNA reads TGTGCCAGCAGCAAAGCGCTCGGTAAGGGAGGCGCTGGAAACACCATATATTTT. Protein: CASSKALGKGGAGNTIYF. The rearrangement joins TRBV21-1 to TRBJ1-3. TRBV21-1 has pseudogene status. This CDR3 comprises 18 residues.

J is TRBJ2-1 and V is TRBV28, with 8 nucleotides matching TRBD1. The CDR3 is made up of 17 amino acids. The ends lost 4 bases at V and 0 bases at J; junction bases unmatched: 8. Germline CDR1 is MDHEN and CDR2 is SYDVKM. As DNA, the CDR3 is TGTGCCAGCAGTTCCTCCGACAGGGGTGGCTCCTACAATGAGCAGTTCTTC. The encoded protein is CASSSSDRGGSYNEQFF.

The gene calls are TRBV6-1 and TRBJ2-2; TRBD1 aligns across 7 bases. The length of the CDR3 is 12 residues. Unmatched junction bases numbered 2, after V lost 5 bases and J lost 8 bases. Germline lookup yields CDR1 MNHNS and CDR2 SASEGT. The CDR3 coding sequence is TGTGCCAGCAGTCCGACAGGGGGGGAGCTGTTTTTT. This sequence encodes CASSPTGGELFF.

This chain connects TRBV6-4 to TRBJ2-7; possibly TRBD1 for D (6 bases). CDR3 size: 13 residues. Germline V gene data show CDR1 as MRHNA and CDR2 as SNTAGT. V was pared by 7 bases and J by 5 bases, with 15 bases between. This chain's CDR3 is CASKEGTPNEQYF. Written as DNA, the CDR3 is TGTGCCAGCAAAGAGGGGACACCCAACGAGCAGTACTTC.

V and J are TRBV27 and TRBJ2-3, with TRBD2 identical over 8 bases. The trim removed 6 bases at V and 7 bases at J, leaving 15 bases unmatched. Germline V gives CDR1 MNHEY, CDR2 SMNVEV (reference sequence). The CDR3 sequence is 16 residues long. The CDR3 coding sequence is TGTGCCAGCAGCCCCTACGGGGGGGCCGGTTTGAATACGCAGTATTTT. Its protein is CASSPYGGAGLNTQYF.

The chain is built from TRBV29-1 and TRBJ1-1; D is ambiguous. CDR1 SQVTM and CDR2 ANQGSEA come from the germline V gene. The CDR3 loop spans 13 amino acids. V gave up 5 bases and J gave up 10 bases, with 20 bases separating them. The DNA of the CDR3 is TGCAGCGTTTCCCCGCACACGATGGTGGTAGCTTTCTTT. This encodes CSVSPHTMVVAFF.

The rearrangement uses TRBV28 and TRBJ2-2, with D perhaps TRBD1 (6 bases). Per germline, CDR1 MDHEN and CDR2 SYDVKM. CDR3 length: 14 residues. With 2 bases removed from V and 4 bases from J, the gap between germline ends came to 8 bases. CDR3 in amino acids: CASSLQGSTGELFF. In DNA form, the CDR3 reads TGTGCCAGCAGTTTACAGGGGTCCACCGGGGAGCTGTTTTTT.

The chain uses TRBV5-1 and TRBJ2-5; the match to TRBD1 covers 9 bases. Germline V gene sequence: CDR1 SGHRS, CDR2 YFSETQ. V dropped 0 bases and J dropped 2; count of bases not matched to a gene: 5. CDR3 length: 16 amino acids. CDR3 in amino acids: CASSLGPGQGQETQYF. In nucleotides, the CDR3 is TGCGCCAGCAGCTTGGGGCCGGGACAGGGACAAGAGACCCAGTACTTC.

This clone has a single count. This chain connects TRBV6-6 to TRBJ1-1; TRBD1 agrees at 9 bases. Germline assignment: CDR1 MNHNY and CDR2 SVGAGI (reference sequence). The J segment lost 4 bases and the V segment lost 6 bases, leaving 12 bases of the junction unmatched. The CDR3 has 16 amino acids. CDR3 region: CASRSRDRVRGTEAFF. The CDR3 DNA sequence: TGTGCCAGCAGGTCCCGGGACAGGGTTCGGGGCACTGAAGCTTTCTTT.

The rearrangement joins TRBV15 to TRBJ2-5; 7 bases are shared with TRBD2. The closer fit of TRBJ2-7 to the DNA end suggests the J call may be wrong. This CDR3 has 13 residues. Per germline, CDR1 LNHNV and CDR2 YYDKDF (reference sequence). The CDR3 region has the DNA TGTGCCACCAGCAGTCGGGGGGCCTACGAGCAGTACTTC. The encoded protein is CATSSRGAYEQYF.

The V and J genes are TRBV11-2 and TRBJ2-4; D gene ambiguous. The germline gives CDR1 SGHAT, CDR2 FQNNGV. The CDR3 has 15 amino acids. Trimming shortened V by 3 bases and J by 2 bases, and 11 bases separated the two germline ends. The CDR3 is CASSLSAEPKNIQYF. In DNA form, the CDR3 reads TGTGCCAGCAGCTTGTCCGCGGAGCCCAAAAACATTCAGTACTTC.

This CDR3 reads CASSDSMFLNTIYF. CDR3 bases: TGTGCCAGCAGTGATAGCATGTTCTTGAACACCATATATTTT. This chain links TRBV6-1 with TRBJ1-3; D unclear. The ends were cut back, 3 bases at V and 7 bases at J, with 13 bases in the middle. The CDR3 runs to 14 residues. Looked up from germline, CDR1 is MNHNS and CDR2 is SASEGT.

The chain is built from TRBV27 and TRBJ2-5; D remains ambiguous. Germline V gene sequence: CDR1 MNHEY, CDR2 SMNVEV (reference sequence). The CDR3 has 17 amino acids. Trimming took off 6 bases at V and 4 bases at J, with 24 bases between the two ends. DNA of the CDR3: TGTGCCAGCAGCTCCTCGCTATTGTCCGCCCCGGGAGAGACCCAGTACTTC. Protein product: CASSSSLLSAPGETQYF.

The CDR3 nucleotides read TGCGCCAGCAGGAATGAGGGGCGCGGGGGCTGGGAGACCCAGTACTTC. As protein: CASRNEGRGGWETQYF. V and J are TRBV5-1 and TRBJ2-5, with D perhaps matching TRBD2 (7 bases). Trimming removed 5 bases from V and 5 bases from J, with 22 bases in between. Germline CDR1 reads SGHRS; CDR2 reads YFSETQ. CDR3 length: 16 residues.

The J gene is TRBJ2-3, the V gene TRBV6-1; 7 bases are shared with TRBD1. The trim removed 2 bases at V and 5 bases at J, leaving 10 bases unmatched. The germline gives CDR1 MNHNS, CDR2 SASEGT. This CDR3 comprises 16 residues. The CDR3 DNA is TGTGCCAGCAGTGAAACTACTACAGGGGCGAGAGATACGCAGTATTTT. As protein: CASSETTTGARDTQYF.

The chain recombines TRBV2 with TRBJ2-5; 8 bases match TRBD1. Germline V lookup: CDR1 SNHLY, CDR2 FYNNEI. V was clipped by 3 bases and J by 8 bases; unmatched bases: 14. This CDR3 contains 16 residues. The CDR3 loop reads CASSDPTTGVKRTQYF. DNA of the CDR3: TGTGCCAGCAGTGACCCAACGACAGGGGTAAAGAGAACCCAGTACTTC. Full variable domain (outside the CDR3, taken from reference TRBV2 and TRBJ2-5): EPEVTQTPSHQVTQMGQEVILRCVPISNHLYFYWYRQILGQKVEFLVSFYNNEISEKSEIFDDQFSVERPDGSNFTLKIRSTKLEDSAMYFCASSDPTTGVKRTQYFGPGTRLLVL.

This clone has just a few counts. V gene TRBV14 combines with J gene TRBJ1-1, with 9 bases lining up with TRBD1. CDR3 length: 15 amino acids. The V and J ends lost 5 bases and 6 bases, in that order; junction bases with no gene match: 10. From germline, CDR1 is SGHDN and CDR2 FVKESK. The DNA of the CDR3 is TGTGCCAGCAGCTTCCGGACAGGGGTTGACGCTGAAGCTTTCTTT. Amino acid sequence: CASSFRTGVDAEAFF.

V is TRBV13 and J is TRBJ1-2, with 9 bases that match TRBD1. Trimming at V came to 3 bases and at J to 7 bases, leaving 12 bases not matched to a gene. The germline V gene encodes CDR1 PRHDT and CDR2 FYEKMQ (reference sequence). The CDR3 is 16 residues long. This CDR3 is CASSFSTTGGAGGYTF. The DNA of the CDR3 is TGTGCCAGCAGCTTTAGCACTACAGGGGGCGCGGGTGGCTACACCTTC.

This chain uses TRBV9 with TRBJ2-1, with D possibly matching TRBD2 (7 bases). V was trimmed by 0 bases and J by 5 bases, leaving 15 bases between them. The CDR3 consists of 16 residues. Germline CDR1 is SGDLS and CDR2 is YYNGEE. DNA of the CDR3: TGTGCCAGCAGCGTAGCCGTACGGGGGGCTGACAATGAGCAGTTCTTC. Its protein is CASSVAVRGADNEQFF.

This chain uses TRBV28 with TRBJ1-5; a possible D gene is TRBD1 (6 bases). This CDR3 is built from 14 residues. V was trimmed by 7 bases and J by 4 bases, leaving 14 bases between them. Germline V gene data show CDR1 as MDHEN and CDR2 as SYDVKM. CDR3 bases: TGTGCCAGCACCCTCAGGGGAGGGAATCAGCCCCAGCATTTT. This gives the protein CASTLRGGNQPQHF.